This entry lists 29 T cell receptor beta chains sequenced from one sample in a study of cytomegalovirus exposure and HLA in healthy donors. PCR used 60 Vbeta primers and 13 Jbeta primers. Assay: immunoSEQ multiplex PCR; the TCRdb copy retains only in-frame clones and omits some. The sample lists about 130,000 clones, under 80% occurring once. Material for sequencing was PBMCs. These receptors came from a young man in good health and CMV-seropositive.

This clone was recorded once. The V call is TRBV7-3, the J call TRBJ2-6; no reliable D call. In germline, CDR1 is SGHTA, CDR2 FQGTGA. The CDR3 is 16 residues long. Trimming removed 3 bases from V and 1 base from J, with 10 bases in between. CDR3 protein: CASSFLPGSGANVLTF. In nucleotides, the CDR3 is TGTGCCAGCAGCTTCCTCCCCGGGTCTGGGGCCAACGTCCTGACTTTC. Using reference TRBV7-3 and TRBJ2-6 for the parts outside the CDR3, the full variable domain is GAGVSQTPSNKVTEKGKYVELRCDPISGHTALYWYRQSLGQGPEFLIYFQGTGAADDSGLPNDRFFAVRPEGSVSTLKIQRTERGDSAVYLCASSFLPGSGANVLTFGAGSRLTVL.

J is TRBJ2-7 and V is TRBV6-5; D call uncertain. Trimming removed 8 bases from V and 0 bases from J, with 14 bases in between. The CDR3 is 14 residues long. Looked up from germline, CDR1 is MNHEY and CDR2 is SVGAGI. The CDR3 region is CASSSLRLSYEQYF. CDR3 sequence (DNA): TGTGCCAGCTCCTCGCTGCGTCTCTCCTACGAGCAGTACTTC.

V gene TRBV11-3 combines with J gene TRBJ1-1; D might be TRBD1 (5 bases). The CDR3 totals 15 residues. Germline loops: CDR1 SGHNT, CDR2 YENEEA. V lost 5 bases to trimming and J lost 5 bases, with 18 bases between them. For the CDR3, the DNA is TGTGCCAGCAGCCCCCGGCCAGGGAGGGGAACTGAAGCTTTCTTT. Protein sequence: CASSPRPGRGTEAFF.

The rearrangement links TRBV4-3 to TRBJ2-7; 7 bases line up with TRBD1. The CDR3 extends over 16 amino acids. Trimming took 0 bases from V and 3 from J; bases not matched to a gene: 8. Germline CDR1 reads LGHNA; CDR2 reads YSLEER. CDR3: CASSQDQGDTLYEQYF. CDR3 coding DNA: TGCGCCAGCAGCCAAGATCAGGGGGACACGCTCTACGAGCAGTACTTC.

This chain joins TRBV14 and TRBJ2-3, with 10 bases matching TRBD2. V shed 5 bases and J 3 bases; nucleotides not matched to a gene: 2. This CDR3 has 14 amino acids. Looked up from germline, CDR1 is SGHDN and CDR2 is FVKESK. The CDR3 here is CASSFSGRTDTQYF. The CDR3 DNA sequence: TGTGCCAGCAGCTTTAGCGGGAGGACAGATACGCAGTATTTT.

The V and J genes are TRBV27 and TRBJ2-3; the match to TRBD2 covers 13 bases. The CDR3 consists of 16 residues. CDR1 and CDR2 (germline): MNHEY, SMNVEV (reference sequence). The junction had 4 bases not matched to a gene; V was cut back by 5 bases and J by 2 bases. The CDR3: CASSVLAGGYTDTQYF. CDR3 DNA sequence: TGTGCCAGCAGTGTACTAGCGGGAGGGTACACAGATACGCAGTATTTT.

This clone was counted only a few times. The chain links TRBV28 to TRBJ1-6; the D gene is possibly TRBD1 (6 bases). Germline V gives CDR1 MDHEN, CDR2 SYDVKM. This CDR3 contains 14 residues. Trimming took off 6 bases at V and 7 bases at J, with 13 bases between the two ends. The CDR3 region has the DNA TGTGCCAGCAGGTTGCGGCAGGGGAATTCACCCCTCCACTTT. Protein: CASRLRQGNSPLHF.

V usage is TRBV9 and J usage is TRBJ1-2, with TRBD1 identical over 8 bases. V shed 0 bases and J 8 bases; nucleotides not matched to a gene: 3. Germline assignment: CDR1 SGDLS and CDR2 YYNGEE. The CDR3 length is 13 residues. CDR3 DNA: TGTGCCAGCAGCGTAGTCAGGGGGCTGGGCTACACCTTC. Translation: CASSVVRGLGYTF.

This chain links TRBV15 with TRBJ1-2; tentative D call: TRBD1 (5 bases). The germline gives CDR1 LNHNV, CDR2 YYDKDF (reference sequence). CDR3 size: 14 residues. V lost 0 bases and J lost 4, with 9 bases in between. Here the CDR3 DNA reads TGTGCCACCAGCAGAGATTGGCAGGGCTATGGCTACACCTTC. It translates to CATSRDWQGYGYTF.

The V gene is TRBV4-3, the J gene TRBJ1-2; D is ambiguous. Trimming pared 1 base from V and 4 bases from J, leaving 10 bases between. There are 14 residues in the CDR3. Germline values: CDR1 LGHNA, CDR2 YSLEER. Here the CDR3 DNA reads TGCGCCAGCAGCCAAGGCGGATCCAGCTATGGCTACACCTTC. This encodes CASSQGGSSYGYTF.

This clone was observed a single time. The rearrangement uses TRBV5-1 and TRBJ1-1; D not resolved. V lost 0 bases and J lost 1, with 7 bases in between. Germline V lookup: CDR1 SGHRS, CDR2 YFSETQ. The CDR3 extends over 14 amino acids. CDR3 loop: CASSLGSRNTEAFF. CDR3 in DNA: TGCGCCAGCAGCTTGGGCTCCAGGAACACTGAAGCTTTCTTT.

The V and J genes are TRBV19 and TRBJ2-7, with 7 bases lining up with TRBD1. Trimming cost V 7 bases and J 2 bases; bases outside gene matches: 8. The CDR3 is 14 residues long. Germline V gives CDR1 LNHDA, CDR2 SQIVND (reference sequence). CDR3 amino acids: CASKVGQLAYEQYF. DNA of the CDR3: TGTGCCAGTAAAGTGGGACAGTTGGCCTACGAGCAGTACTTC.

This clone was observed once. This chain joins TRBV11-2 and TRBJ1-1; D remains unclear. CDR1 and CDR2 from the germline V gene are SGHAT and FQNNGV. Deletions cut 3 bases from V and 5 bases from J, with 13 bases between. The CDR3 is made up of 14 amino acids. The CDR3 region is CASSFPPVITEAFF. The DNA of the CDR3 is TGTGCCAGCAGCTTCCCCCCGGTGATTACTGAAGCTTTCTTT.

The chain uses TRBV9 and TRBJ1-3; 10 nucleotides line up with TRBD1. CDR3 length: 17 amino acids. Germline V gene data show CDR1 as SGDLS and CDR2 as YYNGEE. The ends lost 1 base at V and 4 bases at J; junction bases unmatched: 8. The CDR3 nucleotides are TGTGCCAGCAGCGTAATCGCGGGACAGGGGATGGGAAACACCATATATTTT. The encoded protein is CASSVIAGQGMGNTIYF.

This clone came up a few times. The chain carries TRBV4-3 and TRBJ1-1; no reliable D call. V lost 1 base and J 0 bases, leaving 3 bases between the germline ends. The CDR3 runs to 13 residues. CDR1 and CDR2 (germline): LGHNA, YSLEER. As DNA, the CDR3 is TGCGCCAGCAGCCAAGTCATGAACACTGAAGCTTTCTTT. It encodes CASSQVMNTEAFF.

V and J are TRBV5-1 and TRBJ1-5; 7 positions match TRBD1. Germline V gene data show CDR1 as SGHRS and CDR2 as YFSETQ. V trimming: 4 bases; J trimming: 7 bases; junction bases outside the gene matches: 8. The CDR3 consists of 14 residues. Here the CDR3 DNA reads TGCGCCAGCAGCATCGACAGGGCTGGGCAGCCCCAGCATTTT. Protein: CASSIDRAGQPQHF. Filled out from reference TRBV5-1 and TRBJ1-5, the complete variable domain reads KAGVTQTPRYLIKTRGQQVTLSCSPISGHRSVSWYQQTPGQGLQFLFEYFSETQRNKGNFPGRFSGRQFSNSRSEMNVSTLELGDSALYLCASSIDRAGQPQHFGDGTRLSIL.

This clone was recorded only once. V gene TRBV29-1 combines with J gene TRBJ1-1, with D tentatively TRBD1 (6 bases). The ends were cut back, 1 base at V and 8 bases at J, with 17 bases in the middle. Germline CDR1 and CDR2: SQVTM and ANQGSEA. The CDR3 length is 14 residues. The CDR3 region is CSVEGGGQPDEAFF. CDR3 nucleotide sequence: TGCAGCGTTGAAGGTGGGGGCCAGCCCGACGAAGCTTTCTTT.

In this sample, this clone turned up a few times. The chain joins TRBV7-8 to TRBJ2-5; D not resolved. This CDR3 region has 16 residues. Germline assignment: CDR1 SGHVS and CDR2 FQNEAQ. V was pared by 5 bases and J by 1 base, with 17 bases between. CDR3 residues: CASSRSVNQFQETQYF. CDR3 coding DNA: TGTGCCAGCAGCCGATCGGTTAATCAATTCCAAGAGACCCAGTACTTC.

The chain combines TRBV9 with TRBJ2-7; weak D call: TRBD2 (6 bases). V lost 4 bases to trimming and J lost 0 bases, with 14 bases between them. This CDR3 is 15 amino acids long. From germline, CDR1 is SGDLS and CDR2 YYNGEE. The CDR3 reads CASSPFSGYSYEQYF. CDR3 in DNA: TGTGCCAGCAGCCCTTTCAGCGGGTACTCCTACGAGCAGTACTTC.

The rearrangement links TRBV21-1 to TRBJ1-4; the table's TRBD1 call for D was not verified on the DNA. TRBV21-1 is labeled a pseudogene. This CDR3 is 15 amino acids long. CDR3 residues: CASSPRDRSNEKLFF. The DNA for the CDR3 is TGTGCCAGCAGCCCCCGGGACAGGTCAAATGAAAAACTGTTTTTT.

The genes are TRBV10-1 and TRBJ2-2; D may be TRBD1 (5 bases). There are 15 residues in the CDR3. With 5 bases removed from V and 1 base from J, the gap between germline ends came to 11 bases. Germline CDR1 WNHNN, CDR2 SYGVQD (reference sequence). CDR3 sequence: CASSYSRVNTGELFF. The CDR3 nucleotides are TGCGCCAGCAGTTATAGCAGGGTGAACACCGGGGAGCTGTTTTTT.

The gene calls are TRBV6-6 and TRBJ1-5, with D perhaps TRBD1 (5 bases). V shed 6 bases and J shed 9 bases, with 12 bases lying between them. CDR1 is MNHNY and CDR2 is SVGAGI in the germline V gene (reference sequence). The CDR3 runs 12 residues. The CDR3 spells CASREGNGPQHF. The DNA for the CDR3 is TGTGCCAGCAGGGAGGGGAACGGGCCCCAGCATTTT.

The gene calls are TRBV6-6 and TRBJ1-1, with a possible D match to TRBD1 (6 bases). V was trimmed by 0 bases and J by 5 bases, leaving 16 bases between them. Germline CDR1 reads MNHNY; CDR2 reads SVGAGI (reference sequence). The CDR3 covers 16 residues. The CDR3 here is CASSYSGPGAGTEAFF. CDR3 coding DNA: TGTGCCAGCAGTTACTCGGGTCCAGGGGCGGGTACTGAAGCTTTCTTT.

The CDR3 region is CASSPNRVWSNEQFF. The CDR3 DNA reads as TGTGCCAGCAGTCCCAACAGGGTCTGGAGCAATGAGCAGTTCTTC. The rearrangement joins TRBV28 to TRBJ2-1; the D gene is possibly TRBD1 (6 bases). Germline V gene sequence: CDR1 MDHEN, CDR2 SYDVKM. Trimming took 5 bases from V and 6 from J, leaving 17 bases between them. The CDR3 extends over 15 amino acids.

The count of this clone is one. The chain combines TRBV7-6 with TRBJ2-5; D is ambiguous. Trimming pared 4 bases from V and 1 base from J, leaving 10 bases between. There are 14 residues in the CDR3. Germline CDR1 SGHVS, CDR2 FNYEAQ. The CDR3 DNA sequence: TGTGCCAGCAGCTCCACAAATTCCCAAGAGACCCAGTACTTC. It is translated as CASSSTNSQETQYF.

J is TRBJ2-7 and V is TRBV6-1; 13 bases agree with TRBD2. Germline CDR1 reads MNHNS; CDR2 reads SASEGT. J was trimmed by 1 base and V by 4 bases; bases with no gene match: 4. The CDR3 sequence is 16 residues long. The CDR3 nucleotides are TGTGCCAGCAGTGCCCTGACTAGCGGGAGGTCCTACGAGCAGTACTTC. Protein: CASSALTSGRSYEQYF.

This clone was seen only a few times. The rearrangement uses TRBV5-4 and TRBJ2-3, with D unresolved. CDR1 is SGHNT, CDR2 YYREEE, per germline (reference sequence). With 0 bases removed from V and 6 bases from J, the gap between germline ends came to 5 bases. The CDR3 spans 12 residues. In DNA, the CDR3 is TGTGCCAGCAGCTTGGATGCGGATACGCAGTATTTT. This codes for CASSLDADTQYF.

The chain combines TRBV11-2 with TRBJ2-1; 7 bases map to TRBD2. The junction had 3 bases not matched to a gene; V was cut back by 8 bases and J by 5 bases. Germline loops: CDR1 SGHAT, CDR2 FQNNGV. This CDR3 is 12 amino acids long. CDR3 sequence reads: CASRGRDNEQFF. CDR3 coding DNA: TGTGCCAGCCGTGGGAGGGACAATGAGCAGTTCTTC.

This chain uses TRBV7-2 with TRBJ1-2; D remains unclear. Per germline, CDR1 SGHTA and CDR2 FQGNSA. The CDR3 length is 15 residues. Trimming shortened V by 2 bases and J by 0 bases, and 10 bases separated the two germline ends. The DNA for the CDR3 is TGTGCCAGCAGCTTACTGGCGGCTACTAACTATGGCTACACCTTC. Amino acid sequence: CASSLLAATNYGYTF.